One and the same sample provided the 12 T cell receptor beta chains below, sequenced in a study of beta chain features in type 1 diabetes. Expressed TCRB transcripts were sequenced because the entire RNA isolate underwent reverse transcription. The assay was immunoSEQ multiplex PCR, and TCRdb's table has in-frame clones only and misses some. The sample consists of roughly 310,000 clones, about 11% of them appearing once. The sample taken for sequencing was naive CD4+ T cells from blood. These receptors originate from a woman in her 30s in good health.

The table lists this clone with a few counts. The V and J genes are TRBV7-9 and TRBJ1-5; 8 bases agree with TRBD1. V shed 5 bases and J 4 bases; nucleotides not matched to a gene: 10. The CDR3 loop spans 16 amino acids. Germline V lookup: CDR1 SEHNR, CDR2 FQNEAQ (reference sequence). Here the CDR3 reads CASSGGQGGGNQPQHF. For the CDR3, the DNA is TGTGCCAGCAGCGGCGGACAGGGTGGGGGGAATCAGCCCCAGCATTTT.

This chain uses TRBV2 with TRBJ2-1, with D tentatively TRBD1 (6 bases). This CDR3 has 13 amino acids. The V end lost 2 bases, the J end lost 9 bases, and 11 bases lay between the germline ends. Germline V gene sequence: CDR1 SNHLY, CDR2 FYNNEI. The CDR3 sequence is CASSELGTSEQFF. The DNA of the CDR3 is TGTGCCAGCAGTGAATTGGGGACAAGTGAGCAGTTCTTC. Variable domain in full (rest from reference TRBV2 and TRBJ2-1): EPEVTQTPSHQVTQMGQEVILRCVPISNHLYFYWYRQILGQKVEFLVSFYNNEISEKSEIFDDQFSVERPDGSNFTLKIRSTKLEDSAMYFCASSELGTSEQFFGPGTRLTVL.

The CDR3 nucleotides read TGTGCCAGCAGCTCGAGACTAGCGATAGATACGCAGTATTTT. This gives the protein CASSSRLAIDTQYF. The chain carries TRBV11-2 and TRBJ2-3; TRBD2 matches 8 bases. This CDR3 contains 14 residues. In germline, CDR1 is SGHAT, CDR2 FQNNGV. Germline trimming cut 4 bases from V and 5 bases from J; bases unmatched to any gene: 5. Full variable domain (outside the CDR3, taken from reference TRBV11-2 and TRBJ2-3): EAGVAQSPRYKIIEKRQSVAFWCNPISGHATLYWYQQILGQGPKLLIQFQNNGVVDDSQLPKDRFSAERLKGVDSTLKIQPAKLEDSAVYLCASSSRLAIDTQYFGPGTRLTVL.

This clone appeared a few times. The chain is built from TRBV2 and TRBJ2-2; 13 bases align to TRBD2. The length of the CDR3 is 15 residues. V was clipped by 7 bases and J by 3 bases; unmatched bases: 2. Germline V lookup: CDR1 SNHLY, CDR2 FYNNEI. The CDR3 spells CASTGLAGDTGELFF. CDR3 bases: TGTGCCAGCACCGGACTAGCGGGAGACACCGGGGAGCTGTTTTTT.

This clone was found a few times. J is TRBJ2-7 and V is TRBV18; weak D call: TRBD1 (6 bases). This CDR3 is built from 14 residues. V was trimmed by 3 bases and J by 3 bases, leaving 12 bases between them. From germline, CDR1 is KGHSH and CDR2 LQKENI. The CDR3 region is CASSPRDTNYEQYF. The CDR3 DNA sequence: TGTGCCAGCTCACCCCGGGACACGAACTACGAGCAGTACTTC.

In its sample, this clone was seen a few times. The chain carries TRBV4-3 and TRBJ1-2, with D uncertain. Trimming left V 0 bases short and J 5 bases short, with 13 bases between. CDR3 size: 15 residues. Looked up from germline, CDR1 is LGHNA and CDR2 is YSLEER. This CDR3 reads CASSQDGRGGYGYTF. CDR3 bases: TGCGCCAGCAGCCAAGATGGAAGAGGCGGGTATGGCTACACCTTC.

This chain links TRBV29-1 with TRBJ2-3, with 9 bases aligning to TRBD2. This CDR3 has 14 amino acids. Germline trimming cut 4 bases from V and 1 base from J; bases unmatched to any gene: 3. In germline, CDR1 is SQVTM, CDR2 ANQGSEA. CDR3 protein: CSVGKREGTDTQYF. The DNA for the CDR3 is TGCAGCGTTGGAAAGCGGGAGGGCACAGATACGCAGTATTTT.

This clone was seen more than once but under ten times. V usage is TRBV5-1 and J usage is TRBJ2-5, with D perhaps TRBD2 (6 bases). Germline assignment: CDR1 SGHRS and CDR2 YFSETQ. The V end lost 0 bases, the J end lost 4 bases, and 7 bases lay between the germline ends. The CDR3 sequence is 13 residues long. The CDR3 bases are TGCGCCAGCAGCTTGGAGGGACTAGAGACCCAGTACTTC. This gives the protein CASSLEGLETQYF. Looking up the rest from reference TRBV5-1 and TRBJ2-5 gives the full variable domain: KAGVTQTPRYLIKTRGQQVTLSCSPISGHRSVSWYQQTPGQGLQFLFEYFSETQRNKGNFPGRFSGRQFSNSRSEMNVSTLELGDSALYLCASSLEGLETQYFGPGTRLLVL.

V usage is TRBV6-6 and J usage is TRBJ2-5; TRBD1 aligns across 8 bases. Germline V gene data show CDR1 as MNHNY and CDR2 as SVGAGI (reference sequence). The CDR3 has 15 residues. V was pared by 0 bases and J by 5 bases, with 5 bases of the junction left unmatched. The CDR3 loop is CASSYSQGVGETQYF. The CDR3 region has the DNA TGTGCCAGCAGTTACTCACAGGGGGTTGGCGAGACCCAGTACTTC.

This clone occurred a few times. The CDR3 loop is CASSLVTAGGEQYF. The CDR3 DNA reads as TGTGCCAGCAGCTTGGTGACTGCCGGTGGCGAGCAGTACTTC. The chain has TRBV5-6 and TRBJ2-7; D is ambiguous. CDR1 is SGHDT and CDR2 is YYEEEE in the germline V gene. CDR3 size: 14 residues. V lost 0 bases, J lost 6 bases, and 13 bases lay in between.

The chain recombines TRBV7-2 with TRBJ2-5; the match to TRBD2 covers 13 bases. The CDR3 is 16 amino acids. CDR1 is SGHTA and CDR2 is FQGNSA in the germline V gene. V was clipped by 5 bases and J by 5 bases; unmatched bases: 8. In nucleotides, the CDR3 is TGTGCCAGCAGCGCATTTGGACTAGCGGGAGTGGAGACCCAGTACTTC. It yields the protein CASSAFGLAGVETQYF.

This clone was observed a handful of times. The rearrangement uses TRBV5-4 and TRBJ1-4; D uncertain. V lost 4 bases, J lost 7 bases, and 11 bases lay in between. The germline gives CDR1 SGHNT, CDR2 YYREEE (reference sequence). The CDR3 is 13 residues long. CDR3 residues: CASSLGGIEKLFF. In DNA, the CDR3 is TGTGCCAGCAGCCTCGGAGGGATTGAAAAACTGTTTTTT.